This T cell receptor (beta chain) was sequenced in a study of blood T cells in healthy people across ages. Points from the study as a whole: Fewer expanded clones and more diversity marked long-lived versus aged donors.

With regard to this clonotype: Its matching antigen is unknown.

Next came a second PCR, run for about 7 to 12 cycles, which used a sample-barcoded 5' primer along with a J-beta primer mix. TCRdb reprocessed the 5' RACE reads via MiXCR and lists one record per CDR3 protein. This table holds 800,000 to 950,000 distinct CDR3 sequences, almost 30% found once. Germline CDR1 and CDR2: SQVTM and ANQGSEA. This CDR3 comprises 15 residues. V was shortened by 2 bases and J by 2 bases, with 14 bases between the two germline ends. These data also formed part of another study, on T cells of mothers and their children.

The V and J genes are TRBV29-1 and TRBJ2-3; either TRBD1 or TRBD2 may supply D (7 bases each). Source material: blood. The sequence was obtained from a woman between 40 and 55 years old in good health. CDR3 region: CSVEFRGGPTDTQYF. In DNA, the CDR3 is TGCAGCGTTGAATTCAGGGGGGGACCCACAGATACGCAGTATTTT.